This TCR beta chain appears in the sequencing data of a study of T cell responses to AZD1222 COVID-19 vaccine. Findings and caveats of the study: A mostly white British donor set with more females was recruited, and clonal diversity was possibly underestimated.

Repertoires were generated with immunoSEQ multiplex PCR, while TCRdb's copy carries only in-frame clones and drops some. The sample comprises around 97,000 clones, roughly 91% of which are singletons, and over 40% rests with the top ten. V was clipped by 0 bases and J by 6 bases, with 18 bases between them. The CDR3 runs 17 residues. CDR1 is WNHNN and CDR2 is SYGVQD in the germline V gene (reference sequence). In regard to this clone: Its target is unknown.

The receptor was derived from an adult in good health. Source: peripheral blood, taken on day 0 of AZD1222 vaccination. The chain joins TRBV10-1 to TRBJ2-1, with TRBD1 as a possible D gene (6 bases). The CDR3 DNA is TGCGCCAGCAGTGAGTCCCACAGGGAAGGGTATTTCAATGAGCAGTTCTTC. Protein product: CASSESHREGYFNEQFF.